This T cell receptor (beta chain) was identified during a study of T cell changes during pregnancy in multiple sclerosis. The method was immunoSEQ multiplex PCR; TCRdb's version includes in-frame clones alone and lacks a portion of them. The sample carries some 71,000 clones, roughly nine tenths recorded once. The V end was cut by 2 bases, the J end by 8 bases, with 12 bases between. The CDR3 is 13 residues long. CDR1 is KGHSH, CDR2 LQKENI, per germline. The V call is TRBV18, the J call TRBJ1-1; D is perhaps TRBD1 (5 bases). The receptor comes from a female donor with multiple sclerosis, enrolled in a pregnancy study. The sequencing used peripheral blood, collected after pregnancy. CDR3 amino acids: CASSPSQGTEAFF. CDR3 in DNA: TGTGCCAGCTCACCAAGTCAGGGAACGGAAGCTTTCTTT.